Here is one T cell receptor beta chain with its context. The antigen is unknown. This record belongs to a study of post-analysis software for immune sequencing data. About the study: The disease courses covered relapsing-remitting, secondary progressive and progressive-relapsing multiple sclerosis. Findings of the study overall: The study found significantly lower normalized Chao1 diversity in multiple sclerosis patients than in controls. Samples from a shared batch, those prepared together, strongly co-clustered by F measure. Higher frequency in patients than in controls was seen for about 5 TRBV segments, with TRBV5-6, TRBV5-1 and TRBV20-1 among them.

Presence of unique molecular identifiers characterized the TCR beta cDNA libraries. Each batch of roughly 0.9 to 10 million T cells produced hundreds of thousands of cDNA molecules. TCRdb used MiXCR to reprocess the PCR reads, holding one entry per CDR3 protein. Here the sample spans hundreds of thousands of distinct CDR3 sequences, roughly two fifths being singletons. Trimming cost V 5 bases and J 3 bases, with 7 bases left between them. CDR3 length: 12 amino acids. The germline V gene has CDR1 SEHNR and CDR2 FQNEAQ (reference sequence). The sample taken for sequencing was blood. This sequence originates from a girl between 10 and 17 years old with multiple sclerosis. This sequence joins TRBV7-9 and TRBJ2-5; D gene ambiguous. For the CDR3, the DNA is TGTGCCAGCAGCCACCTTGAAGAGACCCAGTACTTC. Its translation is CASSHLEETQYF. The variable domain in full, completed from reference TRBV7-9 and TRBJ2-5, reads DTGVSQNPRHKITKRGQNVTFRCDPISEHNRLYWYRQTLGQGPEFLTYFQNEAQLEKSRLLSDRFSAERPKGSFSTLEIQRTEQGDSAMYLCASSHLEETQYFGPGTRLLVL.